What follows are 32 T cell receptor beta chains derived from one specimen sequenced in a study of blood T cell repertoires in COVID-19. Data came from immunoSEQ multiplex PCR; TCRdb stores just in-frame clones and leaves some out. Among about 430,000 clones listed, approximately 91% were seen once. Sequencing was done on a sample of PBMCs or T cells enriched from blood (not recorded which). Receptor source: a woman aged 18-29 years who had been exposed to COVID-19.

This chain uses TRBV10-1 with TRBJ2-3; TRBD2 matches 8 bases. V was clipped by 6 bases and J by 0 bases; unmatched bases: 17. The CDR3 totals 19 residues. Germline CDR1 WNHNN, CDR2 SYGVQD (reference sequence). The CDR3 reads CASRATGGGPLTSTDTQYF. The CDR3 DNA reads TGCGCCAGCAGAGCGACTGGCGGGGGGCCTCTAACTAGCACAGATACGCAGTATTTT.

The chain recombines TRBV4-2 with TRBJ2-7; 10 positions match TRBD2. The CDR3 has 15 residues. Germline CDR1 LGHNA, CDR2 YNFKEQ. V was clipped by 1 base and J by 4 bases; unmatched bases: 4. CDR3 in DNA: TGTGCCAGCAGCCAAGCGTCTAGCGGGGGATACGAGCAGTACTTC. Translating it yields CASSQASSGGYEQYF.

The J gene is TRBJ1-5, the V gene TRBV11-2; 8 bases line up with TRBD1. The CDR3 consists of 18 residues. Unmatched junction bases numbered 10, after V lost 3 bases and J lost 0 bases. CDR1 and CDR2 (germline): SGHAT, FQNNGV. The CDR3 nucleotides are TGTGCCAGCAGCTTGGGGACAGGAGAGTTTAATAGCAATCAGCCCCAGCATTTT. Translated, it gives CASSLGTGEFNSNQPQHF.

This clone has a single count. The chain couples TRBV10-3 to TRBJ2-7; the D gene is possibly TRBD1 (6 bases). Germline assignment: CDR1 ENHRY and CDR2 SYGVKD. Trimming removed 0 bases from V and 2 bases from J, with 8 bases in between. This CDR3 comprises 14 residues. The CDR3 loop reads CAISESQGTYEQYF. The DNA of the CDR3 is TGTGCCATCAGTGAGTCGCAGGGGACCTACGAGCAGTACTTC.

CDR3 coding DNA: TGTGCCAGCACCCGGACAGGGAGTGACGAGCAGTACTTC. This codes for CASTRTGSDEQYF. The chain combines TRBV13 with TRBJ2-7, with 8 bases lining up with TRBD1. CDR1 PRHDT and CDR2 FYEKMQ come from the germline V gene (reference sequence). The V and J ends lost 7 bases and 5 bases, in that order; junction bases with no gene match: 7. This CDR3 has 13 residues.

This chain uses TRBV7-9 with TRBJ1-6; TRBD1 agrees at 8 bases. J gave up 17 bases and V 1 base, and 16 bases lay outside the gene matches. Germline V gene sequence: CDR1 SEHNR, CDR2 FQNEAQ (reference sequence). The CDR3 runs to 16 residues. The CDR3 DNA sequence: TGTGCCAGCAGCTTAGGAAGGGGAACAGGGGGAGATCCCGTCCACTTT. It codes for CASSLGRGTGGDPVHF.

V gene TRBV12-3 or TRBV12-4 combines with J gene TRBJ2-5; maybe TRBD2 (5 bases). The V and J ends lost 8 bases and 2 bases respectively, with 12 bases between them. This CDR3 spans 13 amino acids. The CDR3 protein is CASRLTPQETQYF. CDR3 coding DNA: TGTGCCAGCCGACTAACACCTCAAGAGACCCAGTACTTC.

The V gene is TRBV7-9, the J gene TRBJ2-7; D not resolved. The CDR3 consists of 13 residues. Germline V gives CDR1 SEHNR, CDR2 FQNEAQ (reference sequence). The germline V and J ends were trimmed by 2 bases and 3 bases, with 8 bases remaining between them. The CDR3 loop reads CASSLMSGYEQYF. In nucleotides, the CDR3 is TGTGCCAGCAGCTTAATGTCGGGCTACGAGCAGTACTTC. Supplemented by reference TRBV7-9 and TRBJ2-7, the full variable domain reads DTGVSQNPRHKITKRGQNVTFRCDPISEHNRLYWYRQTLGQGPEFLTYFQNEAQLEKSRLLSDRFSAERPKGSFSTLEIQRTEQGDSAMYLCASSLMSGYEQYFGPGTRLTVT.

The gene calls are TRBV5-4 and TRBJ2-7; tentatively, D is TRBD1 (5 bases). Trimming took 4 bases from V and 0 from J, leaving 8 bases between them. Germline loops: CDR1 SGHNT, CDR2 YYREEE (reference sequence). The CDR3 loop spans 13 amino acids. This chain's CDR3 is CASSKDTSYEQYF. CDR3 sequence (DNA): TGTGCCAGCAGCAAGGACACCTCCTACGAGCAGTACTTC.

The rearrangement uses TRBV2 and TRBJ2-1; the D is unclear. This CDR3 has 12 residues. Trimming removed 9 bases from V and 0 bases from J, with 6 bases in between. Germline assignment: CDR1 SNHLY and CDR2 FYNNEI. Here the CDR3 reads CARQTSYNEQFF. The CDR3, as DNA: TGTGCCAGACAAACCTCCTACAATGAGCAGTTCTTC.

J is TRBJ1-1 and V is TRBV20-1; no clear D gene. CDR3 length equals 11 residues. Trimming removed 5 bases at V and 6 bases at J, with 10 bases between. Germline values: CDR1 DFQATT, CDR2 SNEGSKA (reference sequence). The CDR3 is CSAPRGSEAFF. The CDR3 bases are TGCAGTGCTCCCCGGGGTTCTGAAGCTTTCTTT.

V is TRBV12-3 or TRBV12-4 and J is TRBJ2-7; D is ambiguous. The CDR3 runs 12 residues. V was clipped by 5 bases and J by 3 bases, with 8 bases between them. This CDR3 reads CASSPPNYEQYF. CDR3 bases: TGTGCCAGCAGTCCCCCCAACTACGAGCAGTACTTC.

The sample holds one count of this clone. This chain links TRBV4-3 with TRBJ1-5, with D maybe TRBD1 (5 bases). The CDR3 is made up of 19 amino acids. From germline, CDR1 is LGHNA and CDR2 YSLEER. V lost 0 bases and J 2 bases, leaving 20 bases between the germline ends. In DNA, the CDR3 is TGCGCCAGCAGCCAAGAGGGGGTCATGTCCGGGGGTTGCAATCAGCCCCAGCATTTT. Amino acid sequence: CASSQEGVMSGGCNQPQHF.

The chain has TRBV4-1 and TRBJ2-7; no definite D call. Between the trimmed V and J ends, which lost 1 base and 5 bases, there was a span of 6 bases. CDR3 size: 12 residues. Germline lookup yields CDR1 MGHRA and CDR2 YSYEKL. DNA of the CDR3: TGCGCCAGCAGCCAAGGAGTACACGAGCAGTACTTC. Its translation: CASSQGVHEQYF.

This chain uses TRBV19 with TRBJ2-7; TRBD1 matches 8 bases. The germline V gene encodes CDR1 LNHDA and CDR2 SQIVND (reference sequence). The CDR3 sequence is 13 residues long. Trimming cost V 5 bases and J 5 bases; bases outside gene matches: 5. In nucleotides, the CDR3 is TGTGCCAGTAGTGCCAGGGGGCTAAACGAGCAGTACTTC. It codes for CASSARGLNEQYF.

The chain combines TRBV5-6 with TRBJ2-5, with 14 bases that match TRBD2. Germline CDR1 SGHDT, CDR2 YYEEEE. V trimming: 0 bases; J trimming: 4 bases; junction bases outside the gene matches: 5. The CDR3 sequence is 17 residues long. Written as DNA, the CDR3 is TGTGCCAGCAGCTTGGCGGGACTAGCGGGGGTATTAGAGACCCAGTACTTC. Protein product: CASSLAGLAGVLETQYF. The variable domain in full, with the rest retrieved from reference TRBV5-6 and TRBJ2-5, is DAGVTQSPTHLIKTRGQQVTLRCSPKSGHDTVSWYQQALGQGPQFIFQYYEEEERQRGNFPDRFSGHQFPNYSSELNVNALLLGDSALYLCASSLAGLAGVLETQYFGPGTRLLVL.

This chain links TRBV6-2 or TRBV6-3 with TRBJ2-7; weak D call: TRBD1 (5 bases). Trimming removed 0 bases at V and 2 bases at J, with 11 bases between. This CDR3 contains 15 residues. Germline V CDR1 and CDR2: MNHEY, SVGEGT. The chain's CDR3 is CASSYSTVRTYEQYF. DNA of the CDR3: TGTGCCAGCAGTTACTCGACAGTGAGAACCTACGAGCAGTACTTC.

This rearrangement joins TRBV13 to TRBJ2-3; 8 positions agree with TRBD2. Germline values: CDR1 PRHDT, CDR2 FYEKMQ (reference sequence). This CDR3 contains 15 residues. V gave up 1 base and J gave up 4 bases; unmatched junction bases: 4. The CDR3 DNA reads TGTGCCAGCAGCTTAGCGGGGGGGGGCCCAGATACGCAGTATTTT. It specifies CASSLAGGGPDTQYF.

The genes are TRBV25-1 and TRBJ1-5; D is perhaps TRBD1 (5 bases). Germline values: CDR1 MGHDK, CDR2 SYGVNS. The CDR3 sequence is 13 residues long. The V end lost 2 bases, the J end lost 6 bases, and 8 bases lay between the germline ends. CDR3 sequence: CASSEGAGQPQHF. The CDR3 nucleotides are TGTGCCAGCAGTGAAGGGGCAGGTCAGCCCCAGCATTTT. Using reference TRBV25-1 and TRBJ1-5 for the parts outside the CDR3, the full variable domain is EADIYQTPRYLVIGTGKKITLECSQTMGHDKMYWYQQDPGMELHLIHYSYGVNSTEKGDLSSESTVSRIRTEHFPLTLESARPSHTSQYLCASSEGAGQPQHFGDGTRLSIL.

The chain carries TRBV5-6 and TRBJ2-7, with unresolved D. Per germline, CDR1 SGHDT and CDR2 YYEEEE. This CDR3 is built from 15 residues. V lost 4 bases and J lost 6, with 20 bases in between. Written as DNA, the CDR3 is TGTGCCAGCAGCCCAGGCTCACCTACCCTGTTCGAGCAGTACTTC. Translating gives CASSPGSPTLFEQYF.

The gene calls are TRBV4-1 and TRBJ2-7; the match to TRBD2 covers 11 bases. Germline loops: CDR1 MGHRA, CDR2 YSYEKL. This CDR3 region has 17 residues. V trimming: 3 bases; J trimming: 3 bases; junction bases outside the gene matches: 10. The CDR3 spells CASSHLPGLAESYEQYF. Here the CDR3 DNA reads TGCGCCAGCAGCCACCTACCGGGACTAGCGGAAAGCTACGAGCAGTACTTC.

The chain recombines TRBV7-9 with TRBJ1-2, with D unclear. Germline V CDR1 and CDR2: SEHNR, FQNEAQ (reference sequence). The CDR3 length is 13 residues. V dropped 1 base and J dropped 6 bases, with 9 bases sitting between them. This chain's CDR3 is CASSLERVDGYTF. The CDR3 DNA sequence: TGTGCCAGCAGCTTAGAGAGGGTGGATGGCTACACCTTC.

CDR3 sequence (DNA): TGTGCCAGTAGTATAGAAGCAGGGGCGCCTGAAGCTTTCTTT. It encodes CASSIEAGAPEAFF. The chain is built from TRBV19 and TRBJ1-1, with D maybe TRBD1 (6 bases). The V gene lost 0 bases and the J gene lost 6 bases, with 11 bases spanning the gap. Germline assignment: CDR1 LNHDA and CDR2 SQIVND (reference sequence). The CDR3 totals 14 residues. Supplemented by reference TRBV19 and TRBJ1-1, the full variable domain reads DGGITQSPKYLFRKEGQNVTLSCEQNLNHDAMYWYRQDPGQGLRLIYYSQIVNDFQKGDIAEGYSVSREKKESFPLTVTSAQKNPTAFYLCASSIEAGAPEAFFGQGTRLTVV.

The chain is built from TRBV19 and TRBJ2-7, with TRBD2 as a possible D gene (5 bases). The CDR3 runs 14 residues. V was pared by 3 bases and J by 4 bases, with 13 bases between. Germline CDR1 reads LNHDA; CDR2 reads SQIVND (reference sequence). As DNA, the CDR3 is TGTGCCAGTAGTATCGGTGGGAGTGGGTACGAGCAGTACTTC. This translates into CASSIGGSGYEQYF.

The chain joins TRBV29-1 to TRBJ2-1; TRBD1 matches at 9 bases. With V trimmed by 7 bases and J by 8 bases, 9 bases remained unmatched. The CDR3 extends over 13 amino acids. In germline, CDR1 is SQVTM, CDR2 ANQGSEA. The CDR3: CSAPGQGFDEQFF. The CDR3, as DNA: TGCAGCGCCCCGGGACAGGGTTTCGATGAGCAGTTCTTC.

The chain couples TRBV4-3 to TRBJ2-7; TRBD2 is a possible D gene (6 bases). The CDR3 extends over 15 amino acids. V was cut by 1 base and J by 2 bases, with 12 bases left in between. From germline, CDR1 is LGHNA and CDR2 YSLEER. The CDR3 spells CASSQGPGGTYEQYF. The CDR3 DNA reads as TGCGCCAGCAGCCAAGGGCCCGGGGGAACCTACGAGCAGTACTTC.

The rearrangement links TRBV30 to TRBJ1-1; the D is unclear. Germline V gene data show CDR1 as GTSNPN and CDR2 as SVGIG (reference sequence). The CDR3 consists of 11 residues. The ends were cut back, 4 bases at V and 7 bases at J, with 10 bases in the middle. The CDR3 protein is CAWNRGFEAFF. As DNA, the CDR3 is TGTGCCTGGAATCGAGGGTTTGAAGCTTTCTTT.

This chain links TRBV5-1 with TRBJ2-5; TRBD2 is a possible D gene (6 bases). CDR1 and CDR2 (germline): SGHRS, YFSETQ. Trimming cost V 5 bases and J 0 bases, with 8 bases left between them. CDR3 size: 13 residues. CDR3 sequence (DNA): TGCGCCAGCAGTAGGGACTACCAAGAGACCCAGTACTTC. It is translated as CASSRDYQETQYF.

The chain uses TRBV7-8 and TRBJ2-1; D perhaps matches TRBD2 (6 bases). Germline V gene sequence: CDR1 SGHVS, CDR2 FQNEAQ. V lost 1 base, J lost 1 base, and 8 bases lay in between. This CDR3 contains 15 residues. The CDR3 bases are TGTGCCAGCAGCTTAGGGGAGGCTTCCTACAATGAGCAGTTCTTC. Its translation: CASSLGEASYNEQFF.

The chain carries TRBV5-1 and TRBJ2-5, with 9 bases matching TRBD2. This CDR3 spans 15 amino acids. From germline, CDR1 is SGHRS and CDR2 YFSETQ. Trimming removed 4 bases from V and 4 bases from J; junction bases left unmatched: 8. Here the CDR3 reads CASSVQAGGAETQYF. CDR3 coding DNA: TGCGCCAGCAGCGTCCAGGCGGGAGGGGCAGAGACCCAGTACTTC.

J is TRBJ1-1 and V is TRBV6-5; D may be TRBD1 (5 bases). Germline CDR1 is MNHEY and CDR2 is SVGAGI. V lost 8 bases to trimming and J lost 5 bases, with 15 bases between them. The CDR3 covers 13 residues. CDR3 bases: TGTGCCAGCCGCTCCGGGGGAGGGACTGAAGCTTTCTTT. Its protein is CASRSGGGTEAFF.

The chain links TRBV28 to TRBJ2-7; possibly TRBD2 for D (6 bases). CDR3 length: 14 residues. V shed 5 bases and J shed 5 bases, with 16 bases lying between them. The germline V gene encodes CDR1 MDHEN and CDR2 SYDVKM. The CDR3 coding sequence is TGTGCCAGCAGTCCCCAAGGGACTGCCCACGAGCAGTACTTC. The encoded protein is CASSPQGTAHEQYF.